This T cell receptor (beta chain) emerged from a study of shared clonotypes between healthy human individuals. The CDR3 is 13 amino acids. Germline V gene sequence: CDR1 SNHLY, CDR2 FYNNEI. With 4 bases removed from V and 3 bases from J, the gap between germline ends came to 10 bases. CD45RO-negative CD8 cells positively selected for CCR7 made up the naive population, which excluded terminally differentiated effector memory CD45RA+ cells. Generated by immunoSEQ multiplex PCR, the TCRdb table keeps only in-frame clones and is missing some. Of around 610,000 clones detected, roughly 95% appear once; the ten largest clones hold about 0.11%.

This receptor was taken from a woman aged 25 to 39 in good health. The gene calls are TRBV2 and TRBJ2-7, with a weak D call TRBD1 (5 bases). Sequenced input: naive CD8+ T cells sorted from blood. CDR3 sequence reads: CASSVGRVYEQYF. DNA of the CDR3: TGTGCCAGCAGTGTGGGCAGGGTCTACGAGCAGTACTTC.